Shown below are 21 T cell receptor beta chains from a single sample sequenced in a study of shared clonotypes between healthy human individuals (dated by TCRdb to about 2020). The library was obtained by the immunoSEQ multiplex PCR assay. TCRdb re-hosts the immuneACCESS table, in-frame sequences only. Its copies lack some clones; in the studies checked, an unresolved V gene accounts for under half of them, and the cause for the rest is not known. This sample lists more than 1 million clones; 70% to 80% were detected once. The biggest ten clones account for under 0.65% of the sample. Sequenced sample: memory CD4+ T cells from PBMCs. What this sample's cell subset or site label stands for: CD45RA-negative fraction. The origin of the receptors is a man aged 18 to 29 in good health. Some clones in this sample may be carry-over from other donors' samples.

This clone was observed a handful of times. The V gene is TRBV11-2, the J gene TRBJ2-3, with D possibly called TRBD1 or TRBD2 (5 bases each). Trimming pared 2 bases from V and 1 base from J, leaving 13 bases between. The germline V gene encodes CDR1 SGHAT and CDR2 FQNNGV. The CDR3 is 16 residues long. Written as DNA, the CDR3 is TGTGCCAGCAGCTTATCATGGCAGGGAGGCACAGATACGCAGTATTTT. Its protein is CASSLSWQGGTDTQYF.

The CDR3 DNA follows: TGTGCCTGGAGTCCCAAATGGAATCTGCAGTTCTTC. Its translation is CAWSPKWNLQFF. The V and J genes are TRBV30 and TRBJ2-1, with unresolved D. V dropped 2 bases and J dropped 12 bases, with 14 bases sitting between them. Germline-derived CDR1 and CDR2 are GTSNPN and SVGIG (reference sequence). The CDR3 length is 12 residues.

This chain links TRBV2 with TRBJ2-3; 8 nucleotides align to TRBD2. The CDR3 extends over 15 amino acids. Per germline, CDR1 SNHLY and CDR2 FYNNEI. Trimming removed 6 bases from V and 1 base from J; junction bases left unmatched: 6. The CDR3 here is CASSPGTRRTDTQYF. CDR3 in DNA: TGTGCCAGCAGCCCCGGGACTAGGCGCACAGATACGCAGTATTTT.

With regard to this clone: Other DNA sequences from this sample encode an identical CDR3 as well. J is TRBJ2-7 and V is TRBV14, with 12 bases that match TRBD2. J lost 6 bases, V lost 4 bases, and 7 bases had no gene match. The germline gives CDR1 SGHDN, CDR2 FVKESK. The CDR3 covers 15 residues. The CDR3 reads CASSPLTSGSLEQYF. The CDR3 DNA reads TGTGCCAGCAGCCCCCTGACTAGCGGGAGCCTCGAGCAGTACTTC.

Comment on this clone: Other DNA sequences in the sample encode the same CDR3. The rearrangement links TRBV28 to TRBJ2-3; D gene unclear. V shed 3 bases and J shed 1 base, with 5 bases lying between them. This CDR3 has 13 residues. The germline V gene encodes CDR1 MDHEN and CDR2 SYDVKM. CDR3 sequence (DNA): TGTGCCAGCAGTTTGGACGGCACAGATACGCAGTATTTT. Translated, it gives CASSLDGTDTQYF.

This sequence joins TRBV7-2 and TRBJ1-5; 7 bases map to TRBD1. The CDR3 covers 15 residues. Unmatched junction bases numbered 10, after V lost 5 bases and J lost 6 bases. Germline lookup yields CDR1 SGHTA and CDR2 FQGNSA. The CDR3 is CASSPKTGSAQPQHF. CDR3 DNA sequence: TGTGCCAGCAGCCCGAAGACAGGGTCAGCTCAGCCCCAGCATTTT.

V gene TRBV5-1 combines with J gene TRBJ1-1; 7 nucleotides line up with TRBD1. The CDR3 is made up of 13 amino acids. V lost 9 bases to trimming and J lost 1 base; unmatched junction nucleotides: 6. Germline CDR1 and CDR2: SGHRS and YFSETQ. CDR3 coding DNA: TGCGCCACCAGACAGGGAACGAACACTGAAGCTTTCTTT. Protein: CATRQGTNTEAFF.

The chain couples TRBV29-1 to TRBJ2-3, with 7 nucleotides matching TRBD2. The V gene end was trimmed by 4 bases and the J gene end by 3 bases; junction bases not matched to a gene: 4. The germline V gene encodes CDR1 SQVTM and CDR2 ANQGSEA. This CDR3 region has 13 residues. CDR3 region: CSVGGSRTDTQYF. The CDR3 region has the DNA TGCAGCGTTGGCGGGAGTAGGACAGATACGCAGTATTTT.

A few counts support this clone. V is TRBV11-1 and J is TRBJ2-1, with TRBD1 matching 12 bases. Germline-derived CDR1 and CDR2 are SGHAT and FQDESV (reference sequence). The CDR3 runs to 14 residues. The J segment lost 8 bases and the V segment lost 5 bases, leaving 4 bases of the junction unmatched. CDR3 nucleotide sequence: TGTGCCAGCAGCCGTGGGACAGGGGGCGATGAGCAGTTCTTC. Protein sequence: CASSRGTGGDEQFF.

This chain uses TRBV19 with TRBJ2-6; possibly TRBD1 for D (6 bases). The CDR3 runs to 15 residues. The germline gives CDR1 LNHDA, CDR2 SQIVND (reference sequence). With 4 bases removed from V and 4 bases from J, the gap between germline ends came to 11 bases. CDR3 residues: CASSNTGTGANVLTF. In DNA, the CDR3 is TGTGCCAGTAGTAATACAGGGACCGGGGCCAACGTCCTGACTTTC.

This clone was counted between two and nine times. The V gene is TRBV30, the J gene TRBJ2-3, with 9 bases identical to TRBD2. Trimming removed 5 bases from V and 2 bases from J; junction bases left unmatched: 8. This CDR3 spans 15 amino acids. Germline V gives CDR1 GTSNPN, CDR2 SVGIG (reference sequence). CDR3 amino acids: CAWVGGGRATDTQYF. For the CDR3, the DNA is TGTGCCTGGGTGGGCGGCGGGAGGGCCACAGATACGCAGTATTTT.

The chain uses TRBV5-4 and TRBJ2-5; 7 positions agree with TRBD1. The germline V gene encodes CDR1 SGHNT and CDR2 YYREEE (reference sequence). The CDR3 loop spans 15 amino acids. V was clipped by 4 bases and J by 2 bases; unmatched bases: 8. The CDR3 nucleotides are TGTGCCAGCAGCCCTCAAGACAGGGCTCAAGAGACCCAGTACTTC. This codes for CASSPQDRAQETQYF.

This chain links TRBV5-1 with TRBJ2-5; 7 nucleotides agree with TRBD1. The CDR3 runs to 15 residues. V lost 0 bases and J lost 3; bases outside the gene matches: 5. CDR1 SGHRS and CDR2 YFSETQ come from the germline V gene. In DNA, the CDR3 is TGCGCCAGCAGCTTGGCGGGACAGACAAAAGAGACCCAGTACTTC. Translating gives CASSLAGQTKETQYF.

J is TRBJ2-5 and V is TRBV19; no firm D call. Germline-derived CDR1 and CDR2 are LNHDA and SQIVND (reference sequence). The CDR3 totals 13 residues. V dropped 5 bases and J dropped 0 bases, with 7 bases sitting between them. CDR3 protein: CASSRSHQETQYF. In nucleotides, the CDR3 is TGTGCCAGTAGTCGCAGCCACCAAGAGACCCAGTACTTC.

The chain has TRBV27 and TRBJ2-7; 9 nucleotides align to TRBD2. V lost 5 bases to trimming and J lost 5 bases; unmatched junction nucleotides: 13. The CDR3 runs 16 residues. Germline V gene data show CDR1 as MNHEY and CDR2 as SMNVEV (reference sequence). The CDR3 DNA reads TGTGCCAGCAGTCTCCTCTGGGTAGCGGGAGCCCACGAGCAGTACTTC. It encodes CASSLLWVAGAHEQYF.

This sequence joins TRBV6-1 and TRBJ1-5, with 10 positions matching TRBD1. Looked up from germline, CDR1 is MNHNS and CDR2 is SASEGT. The CDR3 is 14 amino acids. Trimming took 4 bases from V and 5 from J; bases not matched to a gene: 2. CDR3 amino acids: CASSGDRGDQPQHF. In nucleotides, the CDR3 is TGTGCCAGCAGTGGGGACAGGGGAGATCAGCCCCAGCATTTT.

This chain joins TRBV28 and TRBJ1-2; D perhaps matches TRBD1 (6 bases). The germline gives CDR1 MDHEN, CDR2 SYDVKM. The CDR3 runs to 15 residues. The V gene lost 10 bases and the J gene lost 2 bases, with 20 bases spanning the gap. The CDR3 nucleotides read TGTGCCACCCACCCCCAAGGGGGGTACAACTATGGCTACACCTTC. Amino acid sequence: CATHPQGGYNYGYTF.

A single count supports this clone. The rearrangement uses TRBV29-1 and TRBJ2-2, with a possible D match to TRBD2 (5 bases). Trimming removed 3 bases from V and 1 base from J, with 12 bases in between. Germline V gene data show CDR1 as SQVTM and CDR2 as ANQGSEA. This CDR3 spans 15 amino acids. CDR3 protein: CSVESAEGNTGELFF. The CDR3 DNA is TGCAGCGTTGAGTCAGCGGAAGGGAACACCGGGGAGCTGTTTTTT.

The chain links TRBV6-1 to TRBJ1-3; 7 bases line up with TRBD1. V lost 8 bases to trimming and J lost 8 bases; unmatched junction nucleotides: 9. This CDR3 has 13 amino acids. From germline, CDR1 is MNHNS and CDR2 SASEGT. The CDR3 sequence: CASGDRDWDTIYF. The CDR3 nucleotides read TGTGCCAGCGGAGACAGGGATTGGGACACCATATATTTT.

This clone showed up just a few times. This sequence joins TRBV28 and TRBJ1-4; no definite D call. This CDR3 contains 14 residues. Germline V lookup: CDR1 MDHEN, CDR2 SYDVKM. Trimming cost V 4 bases and J 8 bases, with 14 bases left between them. The CDR3 DNA is TGTGCCAGCAGTTCGCCTGGGGTTGAGGAAAAACTGTTTTTT. Amino acid sequence: CASSSPGVEEKLFF.

The chain has TRBV5-4 and TRBJ1-5, with D possibly being TRBD1 (5 bases). CDR1 and CDR2 from the germline V gene are SGHNT and YYREEE (reference sequence). CDR3 length: 13 amino acids. V was cut by 2 bases and J by 5 bases, with 8 bases left in between. CDR3 nucleotide sequence: TGTGCCAGCAGCTTTCAGGGCGATCAGCCCCAGCATTTT. Translation gives CASSFQGDQPQHF.